One sample yielded the 23 T cell receptor beta chains listed below, sequenced in a study of radiotherapy plus CTLA-4 blockade in lung cancer. Sequencing used immunoSEQ multiplex PCR; TCRdb keeps in-frame clones, though not all of them. This sample has some 40,000 clones; over 60% occur once, and the top ten carry approximately 2.4%. The source material was peripheral blood, sampled from a patient treated with radiotherapy plus ipilimumab. The receptors originated from a human donor with non-small cell lung cancer whose response to radiotherapy plus ipilimumab could not be evaluated.

Only a few counts were recorded for this clone. The rearrangement joins TRBV12-1 to TRBJ1-4; the DNA was not used to check the table's D call, TRBD1. TRBV12-1 is annotated as a pseudogene. The CDR3 covers 16 residues. The CDR3 sequence is CASSSLPGGTNEKLFF. The DNA for the CDR3 is TGTGCCAGCAGCTCCCTGCCAGGGGGCACTAATGAAAAACTGTTTTTT.

This clone was counted only a few times. The chain carries TRBV6-5 and TRBJ1-2; D is ambiguous. Germline assignment: CDR1 MNHEY and CDR2 SVGAGI. The CDR3 contains 15 residues. Trimming shortened V by 4 bases and J by 0 bases, and 12 bases separated the two germline ends. The CDR3, as DNA: TGTGCCAGCAGTTCCTCGCAGGCAGCTAACTATGGCTACACCTTC. Translating gives CASSSSQAANYGYTF.

The rearrangement links TRBV18 to TRBJ1-2; perhaps TRBD1 as D (6 bases). V shed 5 bases and J shed 3 bases, with 13 bases lying between them. CDR1 and CDR2 (germline): KGHSH, LQKENI. This CDR3 has 14 residues. CDR3: CASSTRGDYYGYTF. CDR3 nucleotides: TGTGCCAGCTCAACCAGGGGAGACTACTATGGCTACACCTTC.

The genes are TRBV7-2 and TRBJ2-7; D is perhaps TRBD1 (6 bases). The length of the CDR3 is 15 residues. Germline-derived CDR1 and CDR2 are SGHTA and FQGNSA. V dropped 2 bases and J dropped 3 bases, with 14 bases sitting between them. The DNA of the CDR3 is TGTGCCAGCAGCTTACAGGGGACACCTAACTACGAGCAGTACTTC. Translating it yields CASSLQGTPNYEQYF.

V gene TRBV28 combines with J gene TRBJ2-5; 14 bases line up with TRBD2. From germline, CDR1 is MDHEN and CDR2 SYDVKM. The CDR3 is 16 residues long. Trimming at V came to 5 bases and at J to 4 bases, leaving 6 bases not matched to a gene. CDR3 protein: CASSTRTSGGRETQYF. CDR3 coding DNA: TGTGCCAGCAGTACCCGGACTAGCGGGGGGAGAGAGACCCAGTACTTC.

The V call is TRBV7-8, the J call TRBJ2-3; TRBD2 agrees at 12 bases. The CDR3 consists of 21 residues. Germline V gene sequence: CDR1 SGHVS, CDR2 FQNEAQ. The V segment lost 7 bases and the J segment 3 bases; nucleotides outside the gene matches: 23. DNA of the CDR3: TGTGCCAGCAACGACAGGCGGCTAGCGGGAGGGCCCGGCCGGAGAACAGATACGCAGTATTTT. Its translation is CASNDRRLAGGPGRRTDTQYF.

The chain links TRBV7-3 to TRBJ2-3; TRBD2 might be the D (6 bases). Germline V gene sequence: CDR1 SGHTA, CDR2 FQGTGA. The CDR3 spans 17 residues. The V gene lost 1 base and the J gene lost 5 bases, with 19 bases spanning the gap. The CDR3 nucleotides read TGTGCCAGCAGCTTAAGGTCCGGGCGGGTGCGGGGAGATACGCAGTATTTT. This encodes CASSLRSGRVRGDTQYF.

This chain uses TRBV7-9 with TRBJ2-7; D unclear. Deletions cut 5 bases from V and 5 bases from J, with 25 bases between. The CDR3 is made up of 17 amino acids. Germline CDR1 reads SEHNR; CDR2 reads FQNEAQ (reference sequence). The DNA of the CDR3 is TGTGCCAGCAGCCAAGGCCCGGAATATAGCCCCCTTAACGAGCAGTACTTC. This encodes CASSQGPEYSPLNEQYF. The full variable domain, completed using reference TRBV7-9 and TRBJ2-7, is DTGVSQNPRHKITKRGQNVTFRCDPISEHNRLYWYRQTLGQGPEFLTYFQNEAQLEKSRLLSDRFSAERPKGSFSTLEIQRTEQGDSAMYLCASSQGPEYSPLNEQYFGPGTRLTVT.

The table lists this clone with a few counts. V is TRBV6-5 and J is TRBJ1-3; 8 bases match TRBD1. The V gene's germline CDR1 is MNHEY and CDR2 SVGAGI. The CDR3 totals 15 residues. After removal of 5 bases from V and 1 base from J, the junction contained 4 bases not matched to a gene. CDR3: CASSARDRSGNTIYF. CDR3 in DNA: TGTGCCAGCAGTGCCCGGGACAGGTCTGGAAACACCATATATTTT.

V usage is TRBV28 and J usage is TRBJ1-2; 7 bases are shared with TRBD1. The germline gives CDR1 MDHEN, CDR2 SYDVKM. The CDR3 extends over 14 amino acids. J gave up 5 bases and V 6 bases, and 9 bases lay outside the gene matches. CDR3 sequence: CASRITARGYGYTF. CDR3 nucleotides: TGTGCCAGCAGGATCACGGCCAGGGGGTATGGCTACACCTTC.

This chain connects TRBV7-2 to TRBJ1-5, with D unresolved. Germline lookup yields CDR1 SGHTA and CDR2 FQGNSA. The CDR3 runs to 13 residues. Trimming stripped 3 bases from V and 5 bases from J, with 8 bases between. CDR3 nucleotide sequence: TGTGCCAGCAGCTTTCGGGAGGATCAGCCCCAGCATTTT. Its protein product is CASSFREDQPQHF.

The chain has TRBV7-2 and TRBJ2-5; TRBD2 might be the D (6 bases). The CDR3 spans 14 residues. Germline V gives CDR1 SGHTA, CDR2 FQGNSA. The V gene lost 3 bases and the J gene lost 5 bases, with 13 bases spanning the gap. CDR3 in DNA: TGTGCCAGCAGCTTTCCCGACAGCGGGGAGACCCAGTACTTC. Its protein is CASSFPDSGETQYF.

V gene TRBV6-5 combines with J gene TRBJ1-2, with D possibly TRBD1 on 6 matching bases. V lost 6 bases to trimming and J lost 1 base, with 15 bases between them. The CDR3 is made up of 15 amino acids. Looked up from germline, CDR1 is MNHEY and CDR2 is SVGAGI. CDR3 sequence: CASSPGTSVNYGYTF. The CDR3 DNA sequence: TGTGCCAGCAGCCCCGGGACATCAGTTAACTATGGCTACACCTTC.

The rearrangement joins TRBV5-6 to TRBJ1-2; 8 positions match TRBD1. The V gene end was trimmed by 5 bases and the J gene end by 3 bases; junction bases not matched to a gene: 9. Germline values: CDR1 SGHDT, CDR2 YYEEEE. The CDR3 is made up of 15 amino acids. The CDR3 here is CASRSFTGGDYGYTF. The CDR3 DNA sequence: TGTGCCAGCAGGTCTTTTACAGGGGGTGACTATGGCTACACCTTC.

The chain recombines TRBV28 with TRBJ1-1; D unresolved. V dropped 6 bases and J dropped 3 bases, with 14 bases sitting between them. CDR3 length: 14 amino acids. Germline V gives CDR1 MDHEN, CDR2 SYDVKM. CDR3 DNA: TGTGCCAGCAGCCACGCGGGTCGGGACACTGAAGCTTTCTTT. Protein: CASSHAGRDTEAFF.

This clone is categorized as medium-sized. This chain links TRBV4-1 with TRBJ2-6; 10 bases fit TRBD2. CDR3 length equals 18 residues. Losses at the gene ends were 5 bases for V and 0 bases for J; bases not matched to a gene: 7. Germline CDR1 is MGHRA and CDR2 is YSYEKL. Here the CDR3 DNA reads TGCGCCAGCAGCTTCGCTAGCGGGGGCCGCTCTGGGGCCAACGTCCTGACTTTC. Amino acid sequence: CASSFASGGRSGANVLTF.

The V and J genes are TRBV27 and TRBJ2-1; D unresolved. Trimming pared 8 bases from V and 2 bases from J, leaving 13 bases between. This CDR3 spans 14 amino acids. Germline values: CDR1 MNHEY, CDR2 SMNVEV (reference sequence). Here the CDR3 DNA reads TGTGCCAGCGGCGGCAGACCTACCTACAATGAGCAGTTCTTC. Translated: CASGGRPTYNEQFF.

The rearrangement joins TRBV27 to TRBJ2-3; 8 bases agree with TRBD2. The germline CDR1 and CDR2 sequences are MNHEY and SMNVEV (reference sequence). Germline trimming cut 4 bases from V and 5 bases from J; bases unmatched to any gene: 11. CDR3 length equals 16 residues. CDR3 sequence (DNA): TGTGCCAGCAGTTGGGTGGGCGGGGGGCCGGGAGATACGCAGTATTTT. Its protein is CASSWVGGGPGDTQYF.

The V gene is TRBV19, the J gene TRBJ1-5; D unresolved. Deletions cut 1 base from V and 2 bases from J, with 9 bases between. CDR3 length: 15 residues. The germline V gene encodes CDR1 LNHDA and CDR2 SQIVND (reference sequence). The CDR3 protein is CASSIGWGGNQPQHF. CDR3 in DNA: TGTGCCAGTAGTATAGGATGGGGAGGCAATCAGCCCCAGCATTTT.

V is TRBV4-1 and J is TRBJ2-2; D is uncertain. With 8 bases removed from V and 2 bases from J, the gap between germline ends came to 6 bases. Per the germline V gene, CDR1 is MGHRA and CDR2 is YSYEKL. This CDR3 has 12 amino acids. The CDR3 spells CASQRNTGELFF. In DNA form, the CDR3 reads TGCGCCAGCCAGCGTAACACCGGGGAGCTGTTTTTT.

In this sample, this clone turned up once. The chain employs TRBV27 and TRBJ1-2, with a tentative D call TRBD1 (5 bases). Germline V gene lookup returns CDR1 MNHEY and CDR2 SMNVEV (reference sequence). Trimming removed 5 bases from V and 10 bases from J, with 17 bases in between. The CDR3 spans 13 residues. Here the CDR3 reads CASSPDRQIAYTF. The CDR3 DNA sequence: TGTGCCAGCAGTCCCGACAGACAAATTGCCTACACCTTC.

The J gene is TRBJ2-5, the V gene TRBV27, with D possibly matching TRBD1 (5 bases). The CDR3 extends over 14 amino acids. Trimming cost V 4 bases and J 1 base, with 10 bases left between them. The germline gives CDR1 MNHEY, CDR2 SMNVEV (reference sequence). In nucleotides, the CDR3 is TGTGCCAGCAGTTCCCGACAGACCCAAGAGACCCAGTACTTC. Translation: CASSSRQTQETQYF.

This chain joins TRBV30 and TRBJ2-5; 9 positions agree with TRBD1. CDR1 is GTSNPN and CDR2 is SVGIG in the germline V gene (reference sequence). With 4 bases clipped from V and 5 bases from J, the junction kept 2 bases outside the gene matches. This CDR3 comprises 12 residues. As DNA, the CDR3 is TGTGCCTGGACCGACAGGGGGGAGACCCAGTACTTC. Encoded protein: CAWTDRGETQYF.